The present TCR beta chain was sequenced within a study of OX40 agonist ivuxolimab in advanced cancers. With regard to the full study: Ivuxolimab was a fully human IgG2 agonistic monoclonal antibody targeting the costimulatory receptor OX40 (CD134). Intravenous ivuxolimab was administered to patients every 2 weeks at six dose levels: 0.01, 0.1, 0.3, 1.5, 3 and 10 mg/kg. Among the approximately 50 dose-escalation patients, about 20 had hepatocellular carcinoma, about 15 melanoma, 9 renal cell carcinoma and 9 head and neck cancer. A male proportion of 82.7% and a mean age of 60 years, ranging from roughly 20 to 80, were recorded for the dose-escalation cohort. Prior anti-PD-1, anti-PD-L1 or anti-CTLA-4 therapy was permitted, and about 40% of dose-escalation patients had received checkpoint inhibitors. Partial responses occurred in three dose-escalation patients, of whom one had hepatocellular carcinoma and two had cutaneous melanoma. Peripheral TCRbeta sequencing was intended to test whether TCR sequence diversity was altered and clonal T-cell expansion was caused by ivuxolimab. The paper covers the monotherapy dose-escalation part of the phase I ivuxolimab trial, which included N of about 56 patients.

The trial excluded patients who had a history of autoimmune disease or who were on systemic immunosuppression. In every dose cohort, peripheral blood was drawn for TCR sequencing at baseline, cycle 4 day 1, and cycle 7 day 1. The samples were taken from a phase I, first-in-human, multicenter, open-label dose-escalation trial of ivuxolimab. Adults with locally advanced or metastatic head and neck squamous cell, hepatocellular, melanoma or renal cell carcinoma were enrolled in the trial. CD4+ and CD8+ T cells were sorted separately from peripheral blood before TCR sequencing. Genomic DNA was isolated from the sorted cells so that the TCRbeta CDR3 region could be sequenced. The immunoSEQ Assay was used for sequencing of TCRbeta CDR3 regions. This immuneACCESS table, as held by TCRdb, lists in-frame sequences with V and J called but not all clones. Of the missing ones, under half trace to an unresolved V gene in checked studies; the others have no known cause. This sample is represented by some 85,000 clones; around 87% of them were singletons. Of the sample, just under 0.25% falls within the top ten clones.

The sample holds a few counts of this clone. Its antigen remains unidentified. There are no base qualities to consult, and no much larger clone falls within one base. What the work shows at the level of the full study, not this receptor alone: At doses from 0.1 to 3.0 mg/kg, clonal expansion was seen in both CD4+ and CD8+ blood T cells between baseline and week 6. After ivuxolimab, CD8+ T cells had more expanded clones than CD4+ T cells on average. Partial responders in the 0.1-3.0 mg/kg groups had among the lowest normalized peripheral clonal expansion, especially among CD8+ T cells. Low levels of normalized T-cell clonal expansion were also shown by some nonresponding patients. Antigen specificity was not determined for the clonally expanded peripheral T cells.

Relative to germline, V is missing 1 base and J is missing 5 bases, with 3 bases of the junction outside any gene match. CDR1 and CDR2 are read off the germline V gene (reference sequence) as SGHNT and YYREEE. There are 15 amino acids in the CDR3, from cysteine to phenylalanine inclusive. Only CDR3 DNA is held: 45 bases, read in frame from base 1. The V and J segments used are TRBV5-4 and TRBJ2-1, and TRBD2 aligns with 10 junction nucleotides. Sequenced material: CD4+ or CD8+ T cells sorted from blood, taken in a trial of the OX40 agonist ivuxolimab. This receptor was identified in an adult with an advanced solid tumor such as melanoma, head and neck, liver or kidney cancer. The DNA sequence is given as TGTGCCAGCAGCTTGCGAACTAGCGGGAACAATGAGCAGTTCTTC. This sequence encodes CASSLRTSGNNEQFF.